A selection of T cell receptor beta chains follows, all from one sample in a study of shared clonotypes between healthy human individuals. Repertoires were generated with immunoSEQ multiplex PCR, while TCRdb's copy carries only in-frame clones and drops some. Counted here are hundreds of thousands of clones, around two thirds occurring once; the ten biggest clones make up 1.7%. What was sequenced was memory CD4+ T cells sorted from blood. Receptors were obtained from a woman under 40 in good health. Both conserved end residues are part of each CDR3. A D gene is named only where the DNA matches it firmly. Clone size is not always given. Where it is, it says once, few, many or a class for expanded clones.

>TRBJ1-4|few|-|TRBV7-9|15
CASSLGLQVNEKLFF
TGTGCCAGCAGCTTAGGGTTACAGGTTAATGAAAAACTGTTTTTT
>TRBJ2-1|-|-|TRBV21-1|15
CASSRPSGRADEQFF
TGTGCCAGCAGCAGGCCGAGCGGGAGGGCCGATGAGCAGTTCTTC
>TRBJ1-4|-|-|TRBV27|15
CASSSRTPGYEKLFF
TGTGCCAGCAGTTCCCGGACGCCTGGCTATGAAAAACTGTTTTTT
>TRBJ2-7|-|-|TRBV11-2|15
CASSLDDRSSHEQYF
TGTGCCAGCAGCTTAGACGACAGGTCCTCGCACGAGCAGTACTTC
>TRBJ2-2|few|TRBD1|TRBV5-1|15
CASSPGTGGTGELFF
TGCGCCAGCAGCCCGGGGACAGGGGGGACCGGGGAGCTGTTTTTT
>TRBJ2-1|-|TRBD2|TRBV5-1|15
CASNPATSGNNEQFF
TGCGCCAGCAACCCCGCAACTAGCGGGAACAATGAGCAGTTCTTC
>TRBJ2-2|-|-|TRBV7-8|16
CASSLITQSDTGELFF
TGTGCCAGCAGCTTAATTACTCAATCGGACACCGGGGAGCTGTTTTTT
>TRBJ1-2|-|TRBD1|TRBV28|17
CASSPGQGLFSFYGYTF
TGTGCCAGCAGCCCCGGACAGGGCCTCTTCTCTTTCTATGGCTACACCTTC
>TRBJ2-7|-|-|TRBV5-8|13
CASSFWESIEQYF
TGTGCCAGCAGCTTTTGGGAGTCGATCGAGCAGTACTTC
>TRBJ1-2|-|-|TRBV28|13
CASSLVSSFGYTF
TGTGCCAGCAGTTTAGTTTCATCGTTTGGCTACACCTTC
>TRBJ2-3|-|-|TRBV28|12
CATSLGGSTQYF
TGTGCCACCTCCCTTGGGGGGAGCACGCAGTATTTT
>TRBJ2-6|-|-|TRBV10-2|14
CASSVFSGANVLTF
TGCGCCAGCAGTGTGTTCTCTGGGGCCAACGTCCTGACTTTC
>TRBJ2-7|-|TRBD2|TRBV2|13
CASSLAGSYEQYF
TGTGCCAGCAGTCTAGCGGGCAGCTACGAGCAGTACTTC
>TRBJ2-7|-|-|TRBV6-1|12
CASILPAPEQYF
TGTGCCAGCATCCTCCCGGCACCCGAGCAGTACTTC
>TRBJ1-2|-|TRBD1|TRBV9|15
CASSRDRGPNYGYTF
TGTGCCAGCAGCAGGGACAGGGGACCTAACTATGGCTACACCTTC
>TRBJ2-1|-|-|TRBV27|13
CASSPVSYNEQFF
TGTGCCAGCAGCCCGGTCTCCTACAATGAGCAGTTCTTC
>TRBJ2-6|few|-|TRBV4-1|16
CASSQEDSSGANVLTF
TGCGCCAGCAGCCAAGAGGACAGCTCTGGGGCCAACGTCCTGACTTTC
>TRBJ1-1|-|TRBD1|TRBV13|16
CASSLDGTGLNTEAFF
TGTGCCAGCAGCTTGGACGGGACAGGACTCAACACTGAAGCTTTCTTT
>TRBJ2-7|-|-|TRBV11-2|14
CASSLDTQSYEQYF
TGTGCCAGCAGCTTAGACACTCAGTCCTACGAGCAGTACTTC
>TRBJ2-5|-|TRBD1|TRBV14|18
CASSQGAFVQGSQETQYF
TGTGCCAGCAGCCAAGGGGCATTCGTACAGGGGTCCCAAGAGACCCAGTACTTC
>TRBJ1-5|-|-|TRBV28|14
CASSLWQAGEPQHF
TGTGCCAGCAGTTTATGGCAGGCTGGGGAGCCCCAGCATTTT
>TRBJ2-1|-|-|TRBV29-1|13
CSVGRSSYNEQFF
TGCAGCGTTGGTAGGAGCTCCTACAATGAGCAGTTCTTC
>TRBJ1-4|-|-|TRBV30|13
CAWTGATNEKLFF
TGTGCCTGGACTGGAGCAACTAATGAAAAACTGTTTTTT
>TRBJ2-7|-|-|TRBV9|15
CASSGRLGGRGEQYF
TGTGCCAGCAGCGGCCGATTGGGCGGAAGAGGGGAGCAGTACTTC
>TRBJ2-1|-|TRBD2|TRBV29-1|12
CSVAPSGNEQFF
TGCAGCGTTGCCCCTAGCGGTAATGAGCAGTTCTTC